This is a list of T cell receptor beta chains from one sample in a study of cytomegalovirus exposure and HLA in healthy donors. The assay was immunoSEQ multiplex PCR, and TCRdb's table has in-frame clones only and misses some. The sample has 90,000 to 120,000 clones; roughly 69% are singletons. Sequencing was done on a sample of PBMCs. Source of these receptors: a man in his fifties or sixties in good health and CMV-seropositive. Both conserved end residues are part of each CDR3. Each record gives: clone size, J gene, V gene, CDR3 protein. Rows may omit the clone size; those that give it use once, few, many or a size class.

-	TRBJ2-5	TRBV13	CASSQTGETQYF
once	TRBJ2-2	TRBV5-1	CASSRDRAAAGELFF
-	TRBJ2-5	TRBV7-6	CASSPRQGKETQYF
-	TRBJ1-2	TRBV27	CASSATGRYYGYTF
-	TRBJ2-2	TRBV18	CASSPLGFGGELFF
few	TRBJ2-1	TRBV6-5	CASSPGLASYNEQFF
-	TRBJ1-1	TRBV6-5	CASSYSSLRPAFF
-	TRBJ1-1	TRBV5-4	CASSSKDRGPEAFF
-	TRBJ2-6	TRBV11-2	CASSHQAISGANVLTF
-	TRBJ2-7	TRBV5-1	CASSLRLAGIGQVYEQYF
-	TRBJ2-1	TRBV6-1	CASSAVSPYNEQFF
-	TRBJ2-2	TRBV5-1	CASSPASGGAPGELFF
-	TRBJ2-3	TRBV5-6	CASSLAGGLEATDTQYF
-	TRBJ1-2	TRBV6-5	CASSYRTGINYGYTF
-	TRBJ2-7	TRBV4-1	CASSQVDFLPGHSYEQYF
once	TRBJ2-7	TRBV7-9	CASSPGSPEDYEQYF
few	TRBJ1-2	TRBV7-6	CASSPRAGDYGYTF
-	TRBJ2-1	TRBV4-1	CASSQALGGLAAYNEQFF
-	TRBJ1-1	TRBV6-5	CASRDQEKNTEAFF
-	TRBJ1-1	TRBV7-7	CASKRLQGWNTEAFF
-	-	TRBV7-3	CASSVPPEQYF
-	TRBJ1-3	TRBV9	CASSPRLGNTIYF
-	TRBJ1-2	TRBV18	CASSPRGEPAGYTF
-	TRBJ2-1	TRBV5-4	CASSFGGSQTYNEQFF
-	TRBJ1-5	TRBV19	CASSVGSSVAQHF
-	TRBJ2-3	TRBV7-4	CASSIRTGSDTQYF
few	TRBJ1-2	TRBV6-1	CASTQRQGLNYGYTF
-	TRBJ1-5	TRBV12-5	CASGFSSGQPQHF
few	TRBJ1-1	TRBV29-1	CSVTGNTEAFF
-	TRBJ2-1	TRBV6-5	CASGSGGHYNEQFF
few	TRBJ2-1	TRBV18	CASSEGVDEQFF
few	TRBJ2-7	TRBV2	CASSERGLEQYF
few	TRBJ2-1	TRBV7-2	CASSFTGISNEQFF
-	TRBJ1-2	TRBV5-1	CASSLIGQGDGYTF
-	TRBJ2-6	TRBV19	CASNEPSGANVLTF
-	TRBJ1-5	TRBV20-1	CSARGEHF
-	TRBJ1-2	TRBV5-4	CASSLDRGLNGYTF
-	TRBJ2-2	TRBV18	CASSLLTGGLTGELFF
-	TRBJ1-2	TRBV30	CAWTPRGLDGYTF
-	TRBJ2-1	TRBV29-1	CSVEDLGREGAYNEQFF
-	TRBJ2-7	TRBV6-4	CASRGQGLGTEQYF
-	TRBJ1-1	TRBV18	CASSPVFSDRNTEAFF
-	TRBJ2-7	TRBV7-2	CASTRTGGTYEQYF
-	TRBJ2-1	TRBV19	CASSELAGEQFF
-	TRBJ2-7	TRBV5-4	CASSNKRGYEQYF
-	TRBJ2-1	TRBV11-3	CASSSRVGEGPHNEQFF
-	TRBJ1-3	TRBV6-1	CASSEYGTGGIGNTIYF
-	TRBJ1-2	TRBV6-1	CASSEDYRESYGYTF
-	TRBJ1-4	TRBV2	CASRSPRANEKLFF
-	TRBJ2-7	TRBV6-7	CASGPGIVSYEQYF
-	TRBJ1-4	TRBV6-5	CASSEGPEKLFF
-	TRBJ2-1	TRBV4-2	CASSQDQTRVNEQFF
once	TRBJ2-1	TRBV30	CAWSVPGGADNEQFF
-	TRBJ1-2	TRBV2	CASRGENYGYTF
-	TRBJ2-5	TRBV19	CASSESSGGQETQYF
-	TRBJ2-3	TRBV30	CAWSAFSGRADTQYF
once	TRBJ2-3	TRBV11-3	CASSPWGLAGGKNTQYF
-	TRBJ1-1	TRBV4-2	CASSQDLGSWEAFF
once	TRBJ1-1	TRBV7-8	CASSVGTNTEAFF